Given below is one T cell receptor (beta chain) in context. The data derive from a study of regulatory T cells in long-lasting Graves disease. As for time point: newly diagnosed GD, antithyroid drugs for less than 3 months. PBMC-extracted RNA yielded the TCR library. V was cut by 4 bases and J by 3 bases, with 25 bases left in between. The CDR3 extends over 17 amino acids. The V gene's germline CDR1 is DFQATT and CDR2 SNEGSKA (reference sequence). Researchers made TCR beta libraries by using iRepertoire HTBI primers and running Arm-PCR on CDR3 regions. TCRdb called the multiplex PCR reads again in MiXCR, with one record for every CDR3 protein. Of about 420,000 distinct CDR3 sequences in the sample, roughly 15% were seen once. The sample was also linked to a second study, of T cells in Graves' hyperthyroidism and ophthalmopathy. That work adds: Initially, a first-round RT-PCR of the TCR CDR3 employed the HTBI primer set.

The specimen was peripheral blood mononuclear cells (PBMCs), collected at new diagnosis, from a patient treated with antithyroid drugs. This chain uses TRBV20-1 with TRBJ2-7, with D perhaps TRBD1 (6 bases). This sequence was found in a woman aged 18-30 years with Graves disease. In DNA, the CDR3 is TGCAGTGCTACTCCAGTCAGGGGCGTAGAGGTGGGCTACGAGCAGTACTTC. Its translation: CSATPVRGVEVGYEQYF.